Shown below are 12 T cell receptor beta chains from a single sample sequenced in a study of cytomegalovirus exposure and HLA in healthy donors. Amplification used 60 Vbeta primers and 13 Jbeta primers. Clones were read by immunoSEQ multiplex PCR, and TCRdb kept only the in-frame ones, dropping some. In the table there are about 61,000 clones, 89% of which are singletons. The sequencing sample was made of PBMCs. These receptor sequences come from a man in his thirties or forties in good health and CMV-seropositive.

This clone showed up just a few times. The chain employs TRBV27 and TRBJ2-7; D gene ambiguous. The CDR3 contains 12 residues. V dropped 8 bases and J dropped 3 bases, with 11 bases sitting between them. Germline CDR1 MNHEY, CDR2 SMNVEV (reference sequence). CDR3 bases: TGTGCCAGCGCCCGAGCAGGCTACGAGCAGTACTTC. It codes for CASARAGYEQYF.

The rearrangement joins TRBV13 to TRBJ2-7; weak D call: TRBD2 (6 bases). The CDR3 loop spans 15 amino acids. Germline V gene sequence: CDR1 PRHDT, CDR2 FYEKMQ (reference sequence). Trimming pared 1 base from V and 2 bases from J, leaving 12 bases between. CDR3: CASSLEGEAPYEQYF. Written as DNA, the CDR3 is TGTGCCAGCAGCTTAGAAGGGGAGGCCCCCTACGAGCAGTACTTC. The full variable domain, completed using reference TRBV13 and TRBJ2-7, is AAGVIQSPRHLIKEKRETATLKCYPIPRHDTVYWYQQGPGQDPQFLISFYEKMQSDKGSIPDRFSAQQFSDYHSELNMSSLELGDSALYFCASSLEGEAPYEQYFGPGTRLTVT.

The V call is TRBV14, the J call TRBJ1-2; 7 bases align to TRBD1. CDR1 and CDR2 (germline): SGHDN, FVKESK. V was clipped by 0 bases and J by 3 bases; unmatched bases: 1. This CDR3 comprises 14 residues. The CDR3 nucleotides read TGTGCCAGCAGCCAAGAAGGGACAGACTATGGCTACACCTTC. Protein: CASSQEGTDYGYTF.

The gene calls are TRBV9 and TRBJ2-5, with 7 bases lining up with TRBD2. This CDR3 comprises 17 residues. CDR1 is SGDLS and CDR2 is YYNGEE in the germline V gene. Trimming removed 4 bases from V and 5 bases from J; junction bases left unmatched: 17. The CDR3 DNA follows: TGTGCCAGCAGCCCTTCGACTAGCCCCCAAGGGAGCGAGACCCAGTACTTC. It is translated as CASSPSTSPQGSETQYF.

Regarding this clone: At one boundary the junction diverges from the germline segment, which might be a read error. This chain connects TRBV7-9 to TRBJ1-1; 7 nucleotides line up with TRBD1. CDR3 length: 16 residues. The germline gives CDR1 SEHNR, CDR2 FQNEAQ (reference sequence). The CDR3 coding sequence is TGTTCCAGCAGCTCCCCTAGTTGGACAGGGAACACTGAAGCTTTCTTT. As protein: CSSSSPSWTGNTEAFF.

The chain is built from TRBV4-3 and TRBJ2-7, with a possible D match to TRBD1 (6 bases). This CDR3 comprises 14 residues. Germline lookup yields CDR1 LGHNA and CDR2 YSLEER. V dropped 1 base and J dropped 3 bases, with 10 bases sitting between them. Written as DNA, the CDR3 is TGCGCCAGCAGCCAAGGGGTAGGGGGCTACGAGCAGTACTTC. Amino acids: CASSQGVGGYEQYF.

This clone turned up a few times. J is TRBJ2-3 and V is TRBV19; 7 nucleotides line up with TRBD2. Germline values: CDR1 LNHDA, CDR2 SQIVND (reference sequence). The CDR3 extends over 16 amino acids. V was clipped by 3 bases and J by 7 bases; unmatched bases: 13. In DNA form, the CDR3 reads TGTGCCAGTAGTATTCTCGCTAGCGGATACACTAATACGCAGTATTTT. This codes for CASSILASGYTNTQYF.

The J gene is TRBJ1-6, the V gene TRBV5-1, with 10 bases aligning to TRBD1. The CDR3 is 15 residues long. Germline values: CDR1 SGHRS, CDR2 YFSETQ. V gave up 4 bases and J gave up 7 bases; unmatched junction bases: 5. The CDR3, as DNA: TGCGCCAGCAGCATTGACAGGGGGCAGAATTCACCCCTCCACTTT. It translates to CASSIDRGQNSPLHF.

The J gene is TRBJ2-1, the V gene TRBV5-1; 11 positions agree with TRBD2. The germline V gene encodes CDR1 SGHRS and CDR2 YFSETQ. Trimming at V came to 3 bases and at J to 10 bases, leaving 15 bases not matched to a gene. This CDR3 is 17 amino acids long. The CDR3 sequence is CASSSRVLAGVPQEQFF. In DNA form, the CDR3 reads TGCGCCAGCAGCTCCCGAGTACTAGCGGGAGTTCCTCAGGAGCAGTTCTTC. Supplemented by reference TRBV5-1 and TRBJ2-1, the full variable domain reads KAGVTQTPRYLIKTRGQQVTLSCSPISGHRSVSWYQQTPGQGLQFLFEYFSETQRNKGNFPGRFSGRQFSNSRSEMNVSTLELGDSALYLCASSSRVLAGVPQEQFFGPGTRLTVL.

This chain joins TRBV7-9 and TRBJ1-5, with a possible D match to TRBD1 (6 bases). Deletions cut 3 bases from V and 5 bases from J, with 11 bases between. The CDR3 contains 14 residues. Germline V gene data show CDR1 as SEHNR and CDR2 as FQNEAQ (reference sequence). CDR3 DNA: TGTGCCAGCAGCTTCGGGGGGGCTTATCAGCCCCAGCATTTT. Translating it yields CASSFGGAYQPQHF.

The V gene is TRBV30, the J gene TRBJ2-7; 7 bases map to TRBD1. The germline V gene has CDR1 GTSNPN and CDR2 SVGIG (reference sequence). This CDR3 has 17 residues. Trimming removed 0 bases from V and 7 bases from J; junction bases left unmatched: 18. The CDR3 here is CAWSVQGTVGLWGEQYF. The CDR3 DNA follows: TGTGCCTGGAGTGTACAAGGGACAGTCGGACTTTGGGGGGAGCAGTACTTC.

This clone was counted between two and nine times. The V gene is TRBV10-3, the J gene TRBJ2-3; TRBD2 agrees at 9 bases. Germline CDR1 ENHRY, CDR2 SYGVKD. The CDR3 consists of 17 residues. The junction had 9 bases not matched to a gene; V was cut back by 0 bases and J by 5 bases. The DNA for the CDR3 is TGTGCCATCAGTGAGTCGGGGCCAGGAGCGGGAGGAGATACGCAGTATTTT. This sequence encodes CAISESGPGAGGDTQYF.